The 15 T cell receptor beta chains listed next were all sequenced from one sample in a study of blood T cell repertoires in COVID-19. Only in-frame clones appear in the TCRdb table, and some are missing; sequencing was by immunoSEQ multiplex PCR. The table includes around 270,000 clones, about nine tenths detected once. The sample consisted of peripheral blood. These receptors all stem from a man aged 35 to 55 who had recovered from COVID-19.

The CDR3, as DNA: TGCGCCAGCAGACGCATTACTCCGGACTTTTCACCCCTCCACTTT. Protein: CASRRITPDFSPLHF. The chain links TRBV5-1 to TRBJ1-6; D is unclear. This CDR3 spans 15 amino acids. Germline CDR1 reads SGHRS; CDR2 reads YFSETQ. The V end was cut by 5 bases, the J end by 9 bases, with 18 bases between.

The chain carries TRBV7-3 and TRBJ2-1; a weak D match, TRBD2 (6 bases). The ends were cut back, 3 bases at V and 5 bases at J, with 17 bases in the middle. The germline V gene encodes CDR1 SGHTA and CDR2 FQGTGA. The CDR3 is 16 residues long. The CDR3 bases are TGTGCCAGCAGCTTCTTGGGGAGGAGCGCTAACAATGAGCAGTTCTTC. Residues: CASSFLGRSANNEQFF.

This sequence joins TRBV3-1 (or the pseudogene TRBV3-2) and TRBJ2-5; 7 bases map to TRBD1. This CDR3 region has 15 residues. Trimming took 4 bases from V and 5 from J; bases not matched to a gene: 10. CDR1 is LGHDT and CDR2 is YNNKEL in the germline V gene (reference sequence). DNA of the CDR3: TGTGCCAGCAGCCCCCGGGACAGAGGAGGTGAGACCCAGTACTTC. This codes for CASSPRDRGGETQYF.

J is TRBJ2-3 and V is TRBV10-3; D may be TRBD2 (6 bases). V was trimmed by 3 bases and J by 0 bases, leaving 7 bases between them. The CDR3 contains 14 residues. The germline CDR1 and CDR2 sequences are ENHRY and SYGVKD. Here the CDR3 DNA reads TGTGCCATCAGTGATACTAGCAGCACAGATACGCAGTATTTT. Encoded protein: CAISDTSSTDTQYF.

This chain links TRBV21-1 with TRBJ1-1; TRBD1, the table's D call, lacks a check against the DNA. TRBV21-1 is assigned pseudogene status. CDR3 length: 12 residues. CDR3 bases: TGTGCCAGCAGCAATCCGGGACAGACGGCTTTCTTT. Translation: CASSNPGQTAFF.

The chain has TRBV2 and TRBJ2-1; tentative D call: TRBD2 (5 bases). V lost 7 bases and J 0 bases, leaving 13 bases between the germline ends. The CDR3 covers 15 residues. From germline, CDR1 is SNHLY and CDR2 FYNNEI. CDR3: CASTAGGYSYNEQFF. The CDR3 DNA is TGTGCCAGCACCGCGGGCGGATACTCCTACAATGAGCAGTTCTTC.

This clone was detected only once. The chain carries TRBV6-5 and TRBJ2-7; 13 bases fit TRBD2. This CDR3 has 14 amino acids. Trimming at V came to 6 bases and at J to 6 bases, leaving 5 bases not matched to a gene. Per the germline V gene, CDR1 is MNHEY and CDR2 is SVGAGI. DNA for the CDR3: TGTGCCAGCAGCGGACTAGCGGGAGTAAGCGAGCAGTACTTC. This gives the protein CASSGLAGVSEQYF.

The rearrangement links TRBV19 to TRBJ2-1; 9 bases align to TRBD2. Germline V gene data show CDR1 as LNHDA and CDR2 as SQIVND (reference sequence). The CDR3 has 15 amino acids. The ends lost 5 bases at V and 4 bases at J; junction bases unmatched: 6. The DNA of the CDR3 is TGTGCCAGTAGTGGGAGCGGGAGGCAATACAATGAGCAGTTCTTC. Amino acids: CASSGSGRQYNEQFF.

The chain is built from TRBV18 and TRBJ1-2; 11 nucleotides align to TRBD1. V lost 5 bases to trimming and J lost 8 bases; unmatched junction nucleotides: 4. The V gene's germline CDR1 is KGHSH and CDR2 LQKENI. CDR3 length: 13 amino acids. DNA of the CDR3: TGTGCCAGCTCAGCGGACAGGGGGCTAGGCTACACCTTC. Translating it yields CASSADRGLGYTF.

V and J are TRBV4-1 and TRBJ2-7; TRBD2 aligns across 9 bases. CDR3 length: 18 amino acids. The J segment lost 3 bases and the V segment lost 4 bases, leaving 16 bases of the junction unmatched. Germline CDR1 and CDR2: MGHRA and YSYEKL. The CDR3 DNA sequence: TGCGCCAGCAGCCCCCCACCGACGCGGGGGGGCCGACACTACGAGCAGTACTTC. This sequence encodes CASSPPPTRGGRHYEQYF.

This chain joins TRBV7-9 and TRBJ2-1, with D tentatively TRBD2 (5 bases). Germline CDR1 reads SEHNR; CDR2 reads FQNEAQ (reference sequence). This CDR3 region has 14 residues. Trimming cost V 6 bases and J 2 bases, with 11 bases left between them. CDR3 sequence: CASRPSSAYNEQFF. In nucleotides, the CDR3 is TGTGCCAGCAGGCCGAGTAGCGCCTACAATGAGCAGTTCTTC.

The chain carries TRBV7-6 and TRBJ1-1, with D possibly being TRBD1 (6 bases). Germline lookup yields CDR1 SGHVS and CDR2 FNYEAQ. Trimming took off 1 base at V and 4 bases at J, with 7 bases between the two ends. The CDR3 has 13 amino acids. CDR3 DNA sequence: TGTGCCAGCAGCTTAGGAGGGGGCACTGAAGCTTTCTTT. Protein product: CASSLGGGTEAFF. The full variable domain, its missing parts supplied by reference TRBV7-6 and TRBJ1-1, is GAGVSQSPRYKVTKRGQDVALRCDPISGHVSLYWYRQALGQGPEFLTYFNYEAQQDKSGLPNDRFSAERPEGSISTLTIQRTEQRDSAMYRCASSLGGGTEAFFGQGTRLTVV.

The chain joins TRBV9 to TRBJ2-3; possible D gene TRBD2, 5 bases. This CDR3 is built from 16 residues. The germline V gene encodes CDR1 SGDLS and CDR2 YYNGEE. V lost 0 bases to trimming and J lost 1 base, with 12 bases between them. CDR3 in DNA: TGTGCCAGCAGCGTAGAACGGCGAGCGGGCACAGATACGCAGTATTTT. It specifies CASSVERRAGTDTQYF. The full variable domain, rest sourced from reference TRBV9 and TRBJ2-3, is DSGVTQTPKHLITATGQRVTLRCSPRSGDLSVYWYQQSLDQGLQFLIQYYNGEERAKGNILERFSAQQFPDLHSELNLSSLELGDSALYFCASSVERRAGTDTQYFGPGTRLTVL.

The chain uses TRBV2 and TRBJ2-5, with 9 positions matching TRBD1. This CDR3 comprises 14 residues. J lost 4 bases, V lost 5 bases, and 5 bases had no gene match. Germline V CDR1 and CDR2: SNHLY, FYNNEI. CDR3 loop: CASSHTGGGETQYF. In nucleotides, the CDR3 is TGTGCCAGCAGTCATACAGGGGGCGGAGAGACCCAGTACTTC. Looking up the rest from reference TRBV2 and TRBJ2-5 gives the full variable domain: EPEVTQTPSHQVTQMGQEVILRCVPISNHLYFYWYRQILGQKVEFLVSFYNNEISEKSEIFDDQFSVERPDGSNFTLKIRSTKLEDSAMYFCASSHTGGGETQYFGPGTRLLVL.

The V and J genes are TRBV9 and TRBJ1-4; maybe TRBD1 (5 bases). The germline gives CDR1 SGDLS, CDR2 YYNGEE. V lost 3 bases and J 0 bases, leaving 12 bases between the germline ends. The CDR3 has 16 residues. The CDR3 protein is CASSGRQPATNEKLFF. CDR3 DNA sequence: TGTGCCAGCAGCGGTCGACAGCCTGCAACTAATGAAAAACTGTTTTTT.